This TCR beta chain derives from a study of T cell repertoires in cytomegalovirus infection. MiXCR, run by TCRdb on the reads, gives a single entry per CDR3 protein. The sample shows around 300,000 distinct CDR3 sequences, 8% to 9.5% of them seen only once. This clonotype was detected a few times. This CDR3 has 16 amino acids. The germline V gene encodes CDR1 SGHTA and CDR2 FQGNSA. V was cut by 1 base and J by 6 bases, with 16 bases left in between. The material sequenced was PBMCs. This TCR was recovered from a human donor in good health (CMV status not recorded). Some clones in this sample may be carry-over from other donors' samples. The chain recombines TRBV7-2 with TRBJ1-3, with D tentatively TRBD1 (5 bases). In nucleotides, the CDR3 is TGTGCCAGCAGCTTAGAGGGGACGAGGCTGGCAAACACCATATATTTT. Protein: CASSLEGTRLANTIYF.